This is a list of T cell receptor beta chains from one sample in a study of OX40 agonist ivuxolimab in advanced cancers. The protocol was immunoSEQ multiplex PCR, while the TCRdb copy is restricted to in-frame clones and leaves out a portion. The table records around 40,000 clones, roughly 86% of them present only once. The sample here was CD4+ or CD8+ T cells sorted from blood, taken in a trial of the OX40 agonist ivuxolimab. The receptors were gathered from an adult with an advanced solid tumor such as melanoma, head and neck, liver or kidney cancer. Each CDR3 is given with its conserved first and last residue. The D gene is left open where the match is weak. Expanded clones are given a class, and other clones once, few, many or no size at all.

v_gene: TRBV27
d_gene: -
j_gene: TRBJ2-3
abundance: -
CDR3aa: CASSLGGDTDTQYF
CDR3nt: TGTGCCAGCAGTTTAGGGGGCGACACAGATACGCAGTATTTT

v_gene: TRBV14
d_gene: -
j_gene: TRBJ2-2
abundance: -
CDR3aa: CASSIRGAVDTGELFF
CDR3nt: TGTGCCAGCAGCATTCGGGGGGCGGTGGACACCGGGGAGCTGTTTTTT

v_gene: TRBV6-5
d_gene: TRBD1
j_gene: TRBJ2-7
abundance: -
CDR3aa: CASATGALSYEQYF
CDR3nt: TGTGCCAGCGCAACAGGGGCCCTTTCCTACGAGCAGTACTTC

v_gene: TRBV10-2
d_gene: TRBD2
j_gene: TRBJ2-1
abundance: -
CDR3aa: CASSESSGASYNEQFF
CDR3nt: TGCGCCAGCAGTGAGTCTAGCGGGGCCTCATACAATGAGCAGTTCTTC

v_gene: TRBV4-3
d_gene: -
j_gene: TRBJ2-5
abundance: -
CDR3aa: CASSQDSVSGETQYF
CDR3nt: TGCGCCAGCAGCCAAGATTCGGTTTCAGGGGAGACCCAGTACTTC

v_gene: TRBV27
d_gene: -
j_gene: TRBJ2-2
abundance: -
CDR3aa: CASSGTNTGELFF
CDR3nt: TGTGCCAGTTCGGGAACGAACACCGGGGAGCTGTTTTTT

v_gene: TRBV5-6
d_gene: -
j_gene: TRBJ2-7
abundance: -
CDR3aa: CASSTSYYEQYF
CDR3nt: TGTGCCAGCAGCACAAGCTACTACGAGCAGTACTTC

v_gene: TRBV12-5
d_gene: TRBD1
j_gene: TRBJ1-2
abundance: -
CDR3aa: CASGPPGGGYGYTF
CDR3nt: TGTGCTAGTGGCCCCCCAGGGGGCGGCTATGGCTACACCTTC

v_gene: TRBV7-8
d_gene: TRBD2
j_gene: TRBJ2-5
abundance: -
CDR3aa: CASSLLLGGGASETQYF
CDR3nt: TGTGCCAGCAGCTTATTACTAGGCGGGGGGGCCTCGGAGACCCAGTACTTC

v_gene: TRBV7-8
d_gene: TRBD1
j_gene: TRBJ2-5
abundance: -
CDR3aa: CASLSRTGGFQETQYF
CDR3nt: TGTGCCAGCCTTTCTCGGACAGGGGGCTTTCAAGAGACCCAGTACTTC

v_gene: TRBV5-6
d_gene: -
j_gene: TRBJ2-7
abundance: -
CDR3aa: CASSLVAGSYEQYF
CDR3nt: TGTGCCAGCAGCTTGGTGGCAGGGTCCTACGAGCAGTACTTC

v_gene: TRBV27
d_gene: -
j_gene: TRBJ1-2
abundance: -
CDR3aa: CASSWGPNYGYTF
CDR3nt: TGTGCCAGCAGCTGGGGGCCTAACTATGGCTACACCTTC

v_gene: TRBV4-1
d_gene: -
j_gene: TRBJ2-3
abundance: -
CDR3aa: CASSQEGWTEETDTQYF
CDR3nt: TGCGCCAGCAGCCAAGAAGGATGGACCGAAGAAACAGATACGCAGTATTTT

v_gene: TRBV28
d_gene: -
j_gene: TRBJ1-1
abundance: -
CDR3aa: CASSLVPADTEAFF
CDR3nt: TGTGCCAGCAGTTTAGTCCCCGCGGACACTGAAGCTTTCTTT

v_gene: TRBV10-1
d_gene: -
j_gene: TRBJ1-2
abundance: -
CDR3aa: CASSESGGYGYTF
CDR3nt: TGCGCCAGCAGTGAGTCGGGTGGCTATGGCTACACCTTC

v_gene: TRBV25-1
d_gene: -
j_gene: TRBJ2-3
abundance: -
CDR3aa: CASSFSLTDTQYF
CDR3nt: TGTGCCAGCAGCTTTTCCCTCACAGATACGCAGTATTTT

v_gene: TRBV5-4
d_gene: -
j_gene: TRBJ2-7
abundance: -
CDR3aa: CASSLSDEQYF
CDR3nt: TGTGCCAGCAGCTTGTCCGACGAGCAGTACTTC

v_gene: TRBV11-2
d_gene: TRBD1
j_gene: TRBJ2-2
abundance: -
CDR3aa: CASSPGQGTGELFF
CDR3nt: TGTGCCAGCAGCCCAGGACAGGGTACCGGGGAGCTGTTTTTT

v_gene: TRBV27
d_gene: TRBD1
j_gene: TRBJ1-5
abundance: -
CDR3aa: CASREGQGQPQHF
CDR3nt: TGTGCCAGCAGGGAAGGACAGGGACAGCCCCAGCATTTT

v_gene: TRBV7-6
d_gene: -
j_gene: TRBJ2-2
abundance: -
CDR3aa: CASSIHGSWANTGELFF
CDR3nt: TGTGCCAGCAGCATCCACGGGTCCTGGGCCAACACCGGGGAGCTGTTTTTT

v_gene: TRBV7-9
d_gene: -
j_gene: TRBJ2-5
abundance: -
CDR3aa: CASSLDTRQETQYF
CDR3nt: TGTGCCAGCAGCTTAGACACCCGCCAAGAGACCCAGTACTTC

v_gene: TRBV6-1
d_gene: -
j_gene: TRBJ2-7
abundance: few
CDR3aa: CASSEAVPYEQYF
CDR3nt: TGTGCCAGCAGTGAAGCAGTACCATACGAGCAGTACTTC

v_gene: TRBV11-3
d_gene: -
j_gene: TRBJ2-5
abundance: -
CDR3aa: CASSLNGAAETQYF
CDR3nt: TGTGCCAGCAGCTTAAACGGGGCGGCGGAGACCCAGTACTTC

v_gene: TRBV4-3
d_gene: -
j_gene: TRBJ2-1
abundance: -
CDR3aa: CASSQDLLVGNEQFF
CDR3nt: TGCGCCAGCAGCCAAGATTTACTAGTCGGCAATGAGCAGTTCTTC

v_gene: TRBV4-1
d_gene: TRBD1
j_gene: TRBJ2-5
abundance: -
CDR3aa: CASSQTTGVQETQYF
CDR3nt: TGCGCCAGCAGCCAAACTACAGGGGTACAAGAGACCCAGTACTTC

v_gene: TRBV11-2
d_gene: -
j_gene: TRBJ1-2
abundance: -
CDR3aa: CASTLEGPNYGYTF
CDR3nt: TGTGCCAGCACCCTAGAAGGGCCCAACTATGGCTACACCTTC

v_gene: TRBV10-2
d_gene: -
j_gene: TRBJ2-1
abundance: -
CDR3aa: CASTQRYYNEQFF
CDR3nt: TGCGCCAGCACCCAGCGGTACTACAATGAGCAGTTCTTC

v_gene: TRBV25-1
d_gene: -
j_gene: TRBJ1-2
abundance: -
CDR3aa: CASSEWYRVRGGYTF
CDR3nt: TGTGCCAGCAGTGAATGGTACAGAGTTAGGGGTGGCTACACCTTC

v_gene: TRBV6-4
d_gene: TRBD1
j_gene: TRBJ2-1
abundance: -
CDR3aa: CASSDSTGGNEQFF
CDR3nt: TGTGCCAGCAGTGACTCGACAGGGGGCAATGAGCAGTTCTTC

v_gene: TRBV28
d_gene: -
j_gene: TRBJ1-1
abundance: once
CDR3aa: CASRITHRRDILMNTEAFF
CDR3nt: TGTGCCAGCAGAATAACCCACCGCAGGGACATACTAATGAACACTGAAGCTTTCTTT

v_gene: TRBV19
d_gene: -
j_gene: TRBJ2-5
abundance: -
CDR3aa: CATGGEETQYF
CDR3nt: TGTGCCACCGGGGGCGAAGAGACCCAGTACTTC

v_gene: TRBV19
d_gene: -
j_gene: TRBJ2-1
abundance: -
CDR3aa: CASSVIAEGRNEQFF
CDR3nt: TGTGCCAGTAGTGTAATTGCTGAAGGGCGGAATGAGCAGTTCTTC

v_gene: TRBV19
d_gene: -
j_gene: TRBJ1-1
abundance: -
CDR3aa: CASSEAALSTEAFF
CDR3nt: TGTGCCAGTAGTGAGGCTGCGCTTAGCACTGAAGCTTTCTTT

v_gene: TRBV27
d_gene: -
j_gene: TRBJ1-6
abundance: -
CDR3aa: CASSPPGGGISYNSPLHF
CDR3nt: TGTGCCAGCAGTCCCCCTGGGGGGGGTATCTCCTATAATTCACCCCTCCACTTT

v_gene: TRBV7-2
d_gene: -
j_gene: TRBJ2-1
abundance: once
CDR3aa: CASSLVPSNEQFF
CDR3nt: TGTGCCAGCAGCTTAGTCCCAAGCAATGAGCAGTTCTTC

v_gene: TRBV19
d_gene: -
j_gene: TRBJ1-6
abundance: -
CDR3aa: CASRSGAEGVSYNSPLHF
CDR3nt: TGTGCCAGTAGATCGGGGGCCGAGGGGGTCTCCTATAATTCACCCCTCCACTTT

v_gene: TRBV4-1
d_gene: TRBD1
j_gene: TRBJ2-7
abundance: once
CDR3aa: CASTLGGTGGEQYF
CDR3nt: TGCGCCAGCACCTTAGGAGGGACAGGGGGCGAGCAGTACTTC

v_gene: TRBV7-9
d_gene: -
j_gene: TRBJ2-1
abundance: -
CDR3aa: CASSLLQGTNEQFF
CDR3nt: TGTGCCAGCAGCTTATTGCAGGGTACAAATGAGCAGTTCTTC

v_gene: TRBV27
d_gene: -
j_gene: TRBJ2-2
abundance: -
CDR3aa: CASTSGGELFF
CDR3nt: TGTGCCAGCACTTCGGGGGGGGAGCTGTTTTTT

v_gene: TRBV30
d_gene: -
j_gene: TRBJ2-2
abundance: once
CDR3aa: CAWSGENTGELFF
CDR3nt: TGTGCCTGGAGTGGCGAAAACACCGGGGAGCTGTTTTTT

v_gene: TRBV7-8
d_gene: -
j_gene: TRBJ1-4
abundance: -
CDR3aa: CASTQATGNEKLFF
CDR3nt: TGTGCCAGCACCCAGGCCACTGGTAATGAAAAACTGTTTTTT

v_gene: TRBV7-9
d_gene: TRBD1
j_gene: TRBJ2-5
abundance: -
CDR3aa: CASSGSTGEGETQYF
CDR3nt: TGTGCCAGCAGCGGAAGCACAGGGGAAGGAGAGACCCAGTACTTC

v_gene: TRBV19
d_gene: -
j_gene: TRBJ2-2
abundance: -
CDR3aa: CASSWRVTGELFF
CDR3nt: TGTGCCAGTAGTTGGCGGGTAACCGGGGAGCTGTTTTTT

v_gene: TRBV11-2
d_gene: -
j_gene: TRBJ1-2
abundance: -
CDR3aa: CASSPGPHYGYTF
CDR3nt: TGTGCCAGCAGCCCGGGTCCCCACTATGGCTACACCTTC

v_gene: TRBV28
d_gene: -
j_gene: TRBJ1-1
abundance: once
CDR3aa: CASSFRPEGTEAFF
CDR3nt: TGTGCCAGCAGTTTCCGCCCCGAGGGGACTGAAGCTTTCTTT

v_gene: TRBV4-2
d_gene: -
j_gene: TRBJ2-2
abundance: -
CDR3aa: CASSQDQLAGPTGELFF
CDR3nt: TGTGCCAGCAGCCAAGATCAGTTGGCAGGCCCCACCGGGGAGCTGTTTTTT

v_gene: TRBV11-1
d_gene: -
j_gene: TRBJ2-3
abundance: -
CDR3aa: CASKGLPYVRDTQYF
CDR3nt: TGTGCCAGCAAGGGACTTCCTTATGTTCGAGATACGCAGTATTTT